This passage covers 22 T cell receptor beta chains from one sample sequenced in a study of control samples from healthy donors and cancer patients (dated by TCRdb to the early 2020s). Libraries were prepared through the immunoSEQ multiplex PCR assay. Held by TCRdb, this immuneACCESS table contains in-frame sequences only and omits some clones. Under half of the omission traces to an unresolved V gene where checked; the cause of the rest is unknown. The sample has 120,000 to 150,000 clones on record, 88% of them singletons. The top ten constitute just over 8.5% of the sample. Sequenced input: blood. The receptor source for this set is a woman aged 30 to 39 in good health.

The J gene is TRBJ1-3, the V gene TRBV5-4; D is uncertain. CDR3 length: 15 residues. The germline V and J ends were trimmed by 0 bases and 2 bases, with 9 bases remaining between them. The germline V gene has CDR1 SGHNT and CDR2 YYREEE (reference sequence). The CDR3 nucleotides read TGTGCCAGCAGCTTGGGGGCCCCGGCTGGAAACACCATATATTTT. It codes for CASSLGAPAGNTIYF. Together with reference TRBV5-4 and TRBJ1-3, the CDR3 gives the full variable domain: ETGVTQSPTHLIKTRGQQVTLRCSSQSGHNTVSWYQQALGQGPQFIFQYYREEENGRGNFPPRFSGLQFPNYSSELNVNALELDDSALYLCASSLGAPAGNTIYFGEGSWLTVV.

The V gene is TRBV5-1, the J gene TRBJ1-1; 9 bases line up with TRBD1. V dropped 5 bases and J dropped 4; count of bases not matched to a gene: 6. The germline CDR1 and CDR2 sequences are SGHRS and YFSETQ. There are 14 residues in the CDR3. In DNA, the CDR3 is TGCGCCAGCAGGGTGGGACAGGGTTCCACTGAAGCTTTCTTT. Its protein is CASRVGQGSTEAFF. Full variable domain (outside the CDR3, taken from reference TRBV5-1 and TRBJ1-1): KAGVTQTPRYLIKTRGQQVTLSCSPISGHRSVSWYQQTPGQGLQFLFEYFSETQRNKGNFPGRFSGRQFSNSRSEMNVSTLELGDSALYLCASRVGQGSTEAFFGQGTRLTVV.

In the case of this clone: Other DNA sequences from this sample encode an identical CDR3 as well. J is TRBJ1-5 and V is TRBV9; D gene uncertain. Germline V lookup: CDR1 SGDLS, CDR2 YYNGEE. Trimming left V 0 bases short and J 2 bases short, with 6 bases between. There are 14 residues in the CDR3. The CDR3 loop reads CASSVEAGNQPQHF. The CDR3 nucleotides are TGTGCCAGCAGCGTAGAGGCTGGCAATCAGCCCCAGCATTTT.

V gene TRBV23-1 combines with J gene TRBJ1-2; D may be TRBD1 (5 bases). TRBV23-1 is designated an ORF whose function remains uncertain. CDR3 length equals 16 residues. Trimming pared 3 bases from V and 1 base from J, leaving 15 bases between. DNA of the CDR3: TGCGCCAGCAGTCAGGGGGTCGACCCCTTTAACTATGGCTACACCTTC. Translated, it gives CASSQGVDPFNYGYTF.

CDR3 protein: CASSIMGATEAFF. The CDR3, as DNA: TGTGCCAGCAGCATAATGGGGGCCACTGAAGCTTTCTTT. V usage is TRBV5-6 and J usage is TRBJ1-1; D possibly corresponds to TRBD1 (6 bases). Germline V gene sequence: CDR1 SGHDT, CDR2 YYEEEE. Trimming took off 4 bases at V and 4 bases at J, with 11 bases between the two ends. The CDR3 runs 13 residues.

This sequence joins TRBV7-2 and TRBJ2-5; no firm D call. Trimming cost V 5 bases and J 5 bases, with 9 bases left between them. From germline, CDR1 is SGHTA and CDR2 FQGNSA. This CDR3 region has 12 residues. The CDR3 nucleotides are TGTGCCAGCAGCCAAGACGCTGAGACCCAGTACTTC. It yields the protein CASSQDAETQYF. Variable domain in full (rest from reference TRBV7-2 and TRBJ2-5): GAGVSQSPSNKVTEKGKDVELRCDPISGHTALYWYRQSLGQGLEFLIYFQGNSAPDKSGLPSDRFSAERTGGSVSTLTIQRTQQEDSAVYLCASSQDAETQYFGPGTRLLVL.

This clone was observed once. The chain uses TRBV2 and TRBJ1-1, with D unresolved. The germline V and J ends were trimmed by 0 bases and 1 base, with 9 bases remaining between them. There are 15 residues in the CDR3. Per germline, CDR1 SNHLY and CDR2 FYNNEI. CDR3 loop: CASSEARGKNTEAFF. The CDR3 DNA reads TGTGCCAGCAGTGAAGCGCGAGGCAAGAACACTGAAGCTTTCTTT.

The chain uses TRBV10-3 and TRBJ2-1; the D is unclear. The ends were cut back, 0 bases at V and 7 bases at J, with 1 base in the middle. Germline CDR1 reads ENHRY; CDR2 reads SYGVKD. This CDR3 spans 11 amino acids. The CDR3 loop is CAISESNEQFF. CDR3 sequence (DNA): TGTGCCATCAGTGAGTCGAATGAGCAGTTCTTC.

J is TRBJ1-1 and V is TRBV7-9; D unresolved. CDR1 SEHNR and CDR2 FQNEAQ come from the germline V gene (reference sequence). This CDR3 is 13 amino acids long. Deletions cut 5 bases from V and 4 bases from J, with 11 bases between. The CDR3, as DNA: TGTGCCAGCAGCCCCCCAAGCCGCACTGAAGCTTTCTTT. Its protein product is CASSPPSRTEAFF.

The V gene is TRBV27, the J gene TRBJ1-6; tentatively, D is TRBD1 (6 bases). Trimming stripped 5 bases from V and 10 bases from J, with 15 bases between. In germline, CDR1 is MNHEY, CDR2 SMNVEV (reference sequence). The CDR3 loop spans 14 amino acids. The CDR3 sequence: CASSPRNRESPLHF. CDR3 bases: TGTGCCAGCAGTCCAAGGAACAGGGAATCACCCCTCCACTTT.

The chain carries TRBV12-3 or TRBV12-4 and TRBJ2-3, with D uncertain. Trimming pared 2 bases from V and 3 bases from J, leaving 6 bases between. The CDR3 is 13 amino acids. CDR3 loop: CASSLTATDTQYF. The CDR3 bases are TGTGCCAGCAGTTTAACTGCGACAGATACGCAGTATTTT.

The gene calls are TRBV6-5 and TRBJ2-7; D is unresolved. This CDR3 spans 13 amino acids. Trimming left V 6 bases short and J 1 base short, with 10 bases between. CDR1 is MNHEY and CDR2 is SVGAGI in the germline V gene. Here the CDR3 DNA reads TGTGCCAGCAGGTCCGACAATTCCTACGAGCAGTACTTC. Translated, it gives CASRSDNSYEQYF.

V is TRBV5-4 and J is TRBJ2-3, with 12 positions matching TRBD2. Trimming took 1 base from V and 6 from J; bases not matched to a gene: 6. CDR3 length: 16 residues. CDR1 and CDR2 from the germline V gene are SGHNT and YYREEE (reference sequence). The CDR3 DNA sequence: TGTGCCAGCAGCTTGCGACTAGCGGGAGTCGGTGATACGCAGTATTTT. This sequence encodes CASSLRLAGVGDTQYF. The full variable domain, in which reference TRBV5-4 and TRBJ2-3 provide the parts outside the CDR3, is ETGVTQSPTHLIKTRGQQVTLRCSSQSGHNTVSWYQQALGQGPQFIFQYYREEENGRGNFPPRFSGLQFPNYSSELNVNALELDDSALYLCASSLRLAGVGDTQYFGPGTRLTVL.

This chain uses TRBV2 with TRBJ1-2; D is unresolved. The CDR3 length is 13 residues. V lost 4 bases, J lost 2 bases, and 8 bases lay in between. Germline V CDR1 and CDR2: SNHLY, FYNNEI. The chain's CDR3 is CASSVDGNYGYTF. The CDR3 DNA reads as TGTGCCAGCAGTGTCGACGGGAACTATGGCTACACCTTC. Filled out from reference TRBV2 and TRBJ1-2, the complete variable domain reads EPEVTQTPSHQVTQMGQEVILRCVPISNHLYFYWYRQILGQKVEFLVSFYNNEISEKSEIFDDQFSVERPDGSNFTLKIRSTKLEDSAMYFCASSVDGNYGYTFGSGTRLTVV.

The chain employs TRBV19 and TRBJ2-2; 8 bases align to TRBD1. The germline V gene encodes CDR1 LNHDA and CDR2 SQIVND (reference sequence). This CDR3 has 15 amino acids. Unmatched junction bases numbered 5, after V lost 8 bases and J lost 0 bases. The CDR3 protein is CASVQGETNTGELFF. Here the CDR3 DNA reads TGTGCCAGTGTACAGGGGGAAACGAACACCGGGGAGCTGTTTTTT.

The V call is TRBV6-4, the J call TRBJ2-3, with D possibly matching TRBD1 (6 bases). Between the trimmed V and J ends, which lost 5 bases and 2 bases, there was a span of 11 bases. This CDR3 has 14 residues. From germline, CDR1 is MRHNA and CDR2 SNTAGT. The CDR3: CASSPQGFTDTQYF. CDR3 in DNA: TGTGCCAGCAGTCCCCAGGGGTTCACAGATACGCAGTATTTT.

The chain carries TRBV2 and TRBJ1-5; no clear D gene. Germline V gene lookup returns CDR1 SNHLY and CDR2 FYNNEI. This CDR3 comprises 13 residues. Trimming stripped 6 bases from V and 6 bases from J, with 12 bases between. For the CDR3, the DNA is TGTGCCAGCAGCCCGCCCGGAAGTCAGCCCCAGCATTTT. Translating gives CASSPPGSQPQHF. Looking up the rest from reference TRBV2 and TRBJ1-5 gives the full variable domain: EPEVTQTPSHQVTQMGQEVILRCVPISNHLYFYWYRQILGQKVEFLVSFYNNEISEKSEIFDDQFSVERPDGSNFTLKIRSTKLEDSAMYFCASSPPGSQPQHFGDGTRLSIL.

CDR3 region: CASGFLATGPGYTF. The CDR3 DNA reads TGTGCTAGTGGTTTCCTCGCGACAGGGCCCGGCTACACCTTC. The rearrangement joins TRBV12-5 to TRBJ1-2, with 7 bases identical to TRBD1. Unmatched junction bases numbered 9, after V lost 3 bases and J lost 8 bases. CDR3 size: 14 residues. Germline V gives CDR1 LGHNT, CDR2 FRNRAP.

This clone was seen more than once but under ten times. This CDR3 is also generated by other DNA sequences in the sample. This sequence joins TRBV11-2 and TRBJ2-7, with D possibly TRBD2 on 5 matching bases. From germline, CDR1 is SGHAT and CDR2 FQNNGV. The germline V and J ends were trimmed by 0 bases and 6 bases, with 6 bases remaining between them. The CDR3 totals 12 residues. The chain's CDR3 is CASSLDRGEQYF. For the CDR3, the DNA is TGTGCCAGCAGCTTAGACCGGGGCGAGCAGTACTTC.

CDR3 in amino acids: CASSLMAGSYNEQFF. CDR3 nucleotide sequence: TGTGCCAGCAGCTTGATGGCCGGCTCCTACAATGAGCAGTTCTTC. The chain has TRBV11-3 and TRBJ2-1; no clear D gene. V shed 3 bases and J shed 0 bases, with 9 bases lying between them. CDR3 length equals 15 residues. Germline CDR1 and CDR2: SGHNT and YENEEA.

Concerning this clone itself: Other DNA sequences in the sample encode the same CDR3. This chain uses TRBV14 with TRBJ2-7; D remains unclear. Germline-derived CDR1 and CDR2 are SGHDN and FVKESK. The V end was cut by 3 bases, the J end by 3 bases, with 3 bases between. This CDR3 is built from 11 residues. In nucleotides, the CDR3 is TGTGCCAGCAGCCACAGCTACGAGCAGTACTTC. It codes for CASSHSYEQYF.

This chain joins TRBV25-1 and TRBJ1-5, with D possibly matching TRBD1 (5 bases). The CDR3 consists of 14 residues. Germline values: CDR1 MGHDK, CDR2 SYGVNS. V was pared by 4 bases and J by 1 base, with 8 bases between. CDR3 region: CASSAAGSNQPQHF. CDR3 DNA sequence: TGTGCCAGCAGTGCCGCAGGGAGCAATCAGCCCCAGCATTTT.